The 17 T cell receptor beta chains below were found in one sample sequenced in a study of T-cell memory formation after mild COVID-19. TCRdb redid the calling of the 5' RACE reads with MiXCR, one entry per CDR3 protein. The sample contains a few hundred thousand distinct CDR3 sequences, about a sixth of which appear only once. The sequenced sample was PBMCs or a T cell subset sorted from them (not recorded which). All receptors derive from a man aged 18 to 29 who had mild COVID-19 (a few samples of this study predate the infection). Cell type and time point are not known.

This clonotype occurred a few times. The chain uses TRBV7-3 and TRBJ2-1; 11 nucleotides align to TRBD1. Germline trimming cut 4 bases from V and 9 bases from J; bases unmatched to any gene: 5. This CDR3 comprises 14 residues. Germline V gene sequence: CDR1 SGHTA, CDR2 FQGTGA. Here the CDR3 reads CASSYGQGAFEQFF. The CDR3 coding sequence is TGTGCCAGCAGCTACGGACAGGGGGCGTTTGAGCAGTTCTTC.

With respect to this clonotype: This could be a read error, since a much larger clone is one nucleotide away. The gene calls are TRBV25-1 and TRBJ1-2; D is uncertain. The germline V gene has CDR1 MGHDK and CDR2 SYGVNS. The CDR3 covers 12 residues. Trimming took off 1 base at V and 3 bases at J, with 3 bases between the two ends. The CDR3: CASSEFHYGYTF. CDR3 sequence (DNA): TGTGCCAGCAGTGAATTCCACTATGGCTACACCTTC.

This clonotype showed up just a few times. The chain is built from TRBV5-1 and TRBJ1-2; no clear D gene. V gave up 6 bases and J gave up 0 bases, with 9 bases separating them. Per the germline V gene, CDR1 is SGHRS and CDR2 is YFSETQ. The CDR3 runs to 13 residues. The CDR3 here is CASTAGPNYGYTF. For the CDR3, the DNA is TGCGCCAGCACCGCGGGCCCTAACTATGGCTACACCTTC. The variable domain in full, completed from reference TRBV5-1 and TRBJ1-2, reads KAGVTQTPRYLIKTRGQQVTLSCSPISGHRSVSWYQQTPGQGLQFLFEYFSETQRNKGNFPGRFSGRQFSNSRSEMNVSTLELGDSALYLCASTAGPNYGYTFGSGTRLTVV.

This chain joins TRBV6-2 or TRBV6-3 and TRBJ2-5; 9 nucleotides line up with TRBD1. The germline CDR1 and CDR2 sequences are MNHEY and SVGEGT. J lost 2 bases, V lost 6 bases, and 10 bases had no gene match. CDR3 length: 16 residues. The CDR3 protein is CASRIGPGQGQETQYF. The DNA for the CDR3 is TGTGCCAGCAGAATAGGACCGGGACAGGGTCAAGAGACCCAGTACTTC.

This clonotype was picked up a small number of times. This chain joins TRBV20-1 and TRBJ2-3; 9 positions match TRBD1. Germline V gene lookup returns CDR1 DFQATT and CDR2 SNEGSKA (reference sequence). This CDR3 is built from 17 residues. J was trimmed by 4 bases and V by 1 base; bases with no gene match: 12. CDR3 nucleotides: TGCAGTGCTAGAGCGCTGAGGACAGGGGAAGATCCAGATACGCAGTATTTT. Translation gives CSARALRTGEDPDTQYF.

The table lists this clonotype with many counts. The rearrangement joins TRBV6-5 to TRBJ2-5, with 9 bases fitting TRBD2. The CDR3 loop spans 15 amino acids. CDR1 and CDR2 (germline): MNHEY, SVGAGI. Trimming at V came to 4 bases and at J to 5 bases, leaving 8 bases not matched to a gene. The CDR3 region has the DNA TGTGCCAGCAGTTCTCTCGCGGGGGGGCGGGAGACCCAGTACTTC. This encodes CASSSLAGGRETQYF.

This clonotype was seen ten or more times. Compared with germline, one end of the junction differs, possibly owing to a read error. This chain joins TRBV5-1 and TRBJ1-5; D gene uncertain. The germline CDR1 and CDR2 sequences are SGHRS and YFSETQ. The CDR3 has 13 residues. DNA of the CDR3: TGTGCCAGCAGCCTAGGACCCAATCAGCCCCAGCATTTT. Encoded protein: CASSLGPNQPQHF. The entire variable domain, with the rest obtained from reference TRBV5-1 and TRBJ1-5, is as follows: KAGVTQTPRYLIKTRGQQVTLSCSPISGHRSVSWYQQTPGQGLQFLFEYFSETQRNKGNFPGRFSGRQFSNSRSEMNVSTLELGDSALYLCASSLGPNQPQHFGDGTRLSIL.

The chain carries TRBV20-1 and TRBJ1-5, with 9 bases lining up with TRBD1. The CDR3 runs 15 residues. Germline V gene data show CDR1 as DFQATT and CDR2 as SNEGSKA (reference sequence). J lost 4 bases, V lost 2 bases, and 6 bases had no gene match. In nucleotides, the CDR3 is TGCAGTGCTAGAAGCGGGACAGGGAGTAATCAGCCCCAGCATTTT. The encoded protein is CSARSGTGSNQPQHF.

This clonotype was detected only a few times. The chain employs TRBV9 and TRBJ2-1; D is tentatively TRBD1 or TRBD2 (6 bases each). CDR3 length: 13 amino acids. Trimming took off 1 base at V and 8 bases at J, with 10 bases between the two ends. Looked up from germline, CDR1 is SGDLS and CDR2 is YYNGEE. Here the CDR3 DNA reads TGTGCCAGCAGCGTAACGGGGGCGGATGAGCAGTTCTTC. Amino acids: CASSVTGADEQFF.

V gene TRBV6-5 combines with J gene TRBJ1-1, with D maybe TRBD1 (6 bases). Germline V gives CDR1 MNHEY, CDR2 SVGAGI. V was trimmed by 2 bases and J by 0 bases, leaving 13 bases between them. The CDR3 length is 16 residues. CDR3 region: CASSYQLGQMNTEAFF. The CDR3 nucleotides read TGTGCCAGCAGTTACCAACTTGGACAGATGAACACTGAAGCTTTCTTT.

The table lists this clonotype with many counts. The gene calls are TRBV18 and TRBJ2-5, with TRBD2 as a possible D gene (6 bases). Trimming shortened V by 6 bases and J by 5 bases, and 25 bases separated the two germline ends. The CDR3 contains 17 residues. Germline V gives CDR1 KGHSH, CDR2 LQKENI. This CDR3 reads CASSANIWSGGSETQYF. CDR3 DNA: TGTGCCAGCTCCGCAAACATCTGGTCTGGAGGGTCCGAGACCCAGTACTTC. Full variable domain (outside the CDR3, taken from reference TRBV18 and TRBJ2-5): NAGVMQNPRHLVRRRGQEARLRCSPMKGHSHVYWYRQLPEEGLKFMVYLQKENIIDESGMPKERFSAEFPKEGPSILRIQQVVRGDSAAYFCASSANIWSGGSETQYFGPGTRLLVL.

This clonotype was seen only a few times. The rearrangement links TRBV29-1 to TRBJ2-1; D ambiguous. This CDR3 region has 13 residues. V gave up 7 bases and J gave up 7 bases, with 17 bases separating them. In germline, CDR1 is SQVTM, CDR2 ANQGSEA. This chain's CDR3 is CSGPRTSRNEQFF. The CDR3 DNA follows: TGCAGCGGCCCACGAACTTCGAGGAATGAGCAGTTCTTC.

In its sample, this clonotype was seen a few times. The CDR3 DNA reads TGTGCCAGCAGCTTGAGTGCGGGCCCAGATACGCAGTATTTT. The encoded protein is CASSLSAGPDTQYF. This chain links TRBV5-4 with TRBJ2-3, with a possible D match to TRBD2 (5 bases). Trimming took off 1 base at V and 4 bases at J, with 10 bases between the two ends. CDR3 length: 14 amino acids. In germline, CDR1 is SGHNT, CDR2 YYREEE (reference sequence).

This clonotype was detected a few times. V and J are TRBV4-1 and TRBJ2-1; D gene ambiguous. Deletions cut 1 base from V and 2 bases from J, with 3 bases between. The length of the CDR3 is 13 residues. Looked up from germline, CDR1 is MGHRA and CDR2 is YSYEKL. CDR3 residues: CASSQGPYNEQFF. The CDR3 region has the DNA TGCGCCAGCAGCCAAGGGCCCTACAATGAGCAGTTCTTC.

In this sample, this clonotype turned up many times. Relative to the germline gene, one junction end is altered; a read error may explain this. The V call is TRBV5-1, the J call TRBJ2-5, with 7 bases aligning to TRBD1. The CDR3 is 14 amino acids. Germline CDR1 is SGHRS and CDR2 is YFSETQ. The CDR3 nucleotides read TGTGCCAGCAGCTTGGGGGACAGCCAAGAGACCCAGTACTTC. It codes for CASSLGDSQETQYF.

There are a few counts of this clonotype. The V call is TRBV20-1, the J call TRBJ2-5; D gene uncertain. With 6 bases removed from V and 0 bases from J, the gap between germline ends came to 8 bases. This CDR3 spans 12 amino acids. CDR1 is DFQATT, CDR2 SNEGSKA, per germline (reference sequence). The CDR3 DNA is TGCAGTGCCCAGAAGGACCAAGAGACCCAGTACTTC. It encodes CSAQKDQETQYF.

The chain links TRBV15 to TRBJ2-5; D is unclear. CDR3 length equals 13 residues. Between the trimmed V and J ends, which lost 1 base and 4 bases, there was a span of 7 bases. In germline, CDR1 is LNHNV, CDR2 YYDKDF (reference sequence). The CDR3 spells CATSRGVSETQYF. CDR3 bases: TGTGCCACCAGCAGAGGAGTTTCAGAGACCCAGTACTTC.